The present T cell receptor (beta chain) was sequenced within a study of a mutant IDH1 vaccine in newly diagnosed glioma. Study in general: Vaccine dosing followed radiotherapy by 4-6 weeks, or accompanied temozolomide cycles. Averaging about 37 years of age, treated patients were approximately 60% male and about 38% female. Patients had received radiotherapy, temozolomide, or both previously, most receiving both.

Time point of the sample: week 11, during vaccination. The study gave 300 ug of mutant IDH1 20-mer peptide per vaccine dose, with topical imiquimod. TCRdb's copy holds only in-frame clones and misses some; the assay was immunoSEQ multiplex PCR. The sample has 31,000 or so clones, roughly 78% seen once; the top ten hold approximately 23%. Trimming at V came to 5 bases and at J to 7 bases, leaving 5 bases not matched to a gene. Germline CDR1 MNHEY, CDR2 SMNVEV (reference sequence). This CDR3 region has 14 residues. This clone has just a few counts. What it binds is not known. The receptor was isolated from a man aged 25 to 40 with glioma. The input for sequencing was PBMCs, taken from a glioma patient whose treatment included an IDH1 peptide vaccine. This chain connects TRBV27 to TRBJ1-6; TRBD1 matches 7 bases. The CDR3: CASSPTGNNSPLHF. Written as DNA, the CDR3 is TGTGCCAGCAGTCCGACAGGGAACAATTCACCCCTCCACTTT.